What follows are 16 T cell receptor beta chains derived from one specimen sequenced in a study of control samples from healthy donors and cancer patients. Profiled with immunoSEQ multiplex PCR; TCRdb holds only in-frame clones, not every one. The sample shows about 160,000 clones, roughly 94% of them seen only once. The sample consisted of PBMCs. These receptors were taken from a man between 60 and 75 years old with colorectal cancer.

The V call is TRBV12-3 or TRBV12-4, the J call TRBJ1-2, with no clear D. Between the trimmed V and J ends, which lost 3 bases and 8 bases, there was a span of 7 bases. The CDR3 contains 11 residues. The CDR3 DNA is TGTGCCAGCAGTTTCGACGGAGGCTACACCTTC. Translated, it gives CASSFDGGYTF.

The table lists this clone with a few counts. This CDR3 reads CSVMQGKAQHF. In DNA, the CDR3 is TGCAGCGTGATGCAGGGGAAGGCCCAGCATTTT. V gene TRBV29-1 combines with J gene TRBJ1-5; tentative D call: TRBD1 (6 bases). CDR3 length: 11 amino acids. Germline V gene data show CDR1 as SQVTM and CDR2 as ANQGSEA. Trimming cost V 6 bases and J 11 bases, with 14 bases left between them.

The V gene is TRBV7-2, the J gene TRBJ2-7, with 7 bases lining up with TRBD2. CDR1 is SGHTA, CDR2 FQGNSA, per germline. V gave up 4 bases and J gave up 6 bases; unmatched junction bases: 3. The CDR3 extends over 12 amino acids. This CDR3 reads CASSWGGSEQYF. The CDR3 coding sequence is TGTGCCAGCAGCTGGGGGGGTAGCGAGCAGTACTTC.

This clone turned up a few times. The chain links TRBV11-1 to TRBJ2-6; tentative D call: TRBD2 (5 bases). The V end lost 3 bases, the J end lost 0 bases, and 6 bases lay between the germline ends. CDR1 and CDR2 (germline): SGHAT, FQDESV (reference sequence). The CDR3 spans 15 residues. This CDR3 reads CASSFGISGANVLTF. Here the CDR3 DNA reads TGTGCCAGCAGCTTCGGGATCTCTGGGGCCAACGTCCTGACTTTC.

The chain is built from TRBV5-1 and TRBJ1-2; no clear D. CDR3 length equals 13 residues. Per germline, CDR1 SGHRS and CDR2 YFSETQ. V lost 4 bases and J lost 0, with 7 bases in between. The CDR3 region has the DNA TGCGCCAGCAGCCATGGGGCTAACTATGGCTACACCTTC. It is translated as CASSHGANYGYTF.

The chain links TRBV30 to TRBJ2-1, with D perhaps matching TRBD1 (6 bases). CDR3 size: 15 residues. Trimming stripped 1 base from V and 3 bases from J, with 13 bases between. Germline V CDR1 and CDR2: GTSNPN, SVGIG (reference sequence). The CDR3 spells CAWSALGQYYNEQFF. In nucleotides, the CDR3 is TGTGCCTGGAGTGCCCTCGGACAGTACTACAATGAGCAGTTCTTC.

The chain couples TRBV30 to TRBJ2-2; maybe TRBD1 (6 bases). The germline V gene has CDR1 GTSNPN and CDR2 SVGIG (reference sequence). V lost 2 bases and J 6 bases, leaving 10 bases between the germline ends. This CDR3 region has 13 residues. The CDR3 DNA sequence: TGTGCCTGGAGTCGACAGGACCCCGGGGAGCTGTTTTTT. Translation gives CAWSRQDPGELFF.

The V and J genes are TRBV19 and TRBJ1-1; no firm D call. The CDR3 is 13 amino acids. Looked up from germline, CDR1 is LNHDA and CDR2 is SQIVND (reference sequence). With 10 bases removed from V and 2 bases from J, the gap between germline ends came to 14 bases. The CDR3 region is CATSPVENTEAFF. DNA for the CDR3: TGTGCCACCTCCCCCGTCGAAAACACTGAAGCTTTCTTT. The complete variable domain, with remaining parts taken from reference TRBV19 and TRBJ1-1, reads DGGITQSPKYLFRKEGQNVTLSCEQNLNHDAMYWYRQDPGQGLRLIYYSQIVNDFQKGDIAEGYSVSREKKESFPLTVTSAQKNPTAFYLCATSPVENTEAFFGQGTRLTVV.

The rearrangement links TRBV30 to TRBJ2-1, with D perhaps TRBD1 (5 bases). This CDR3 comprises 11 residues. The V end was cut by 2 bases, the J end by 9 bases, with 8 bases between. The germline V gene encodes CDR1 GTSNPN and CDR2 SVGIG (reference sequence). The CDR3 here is CAWSNRLEQFF. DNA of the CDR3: TGTGCCTGGAGTAACAGGCTTGAGCAGTTCTTC.

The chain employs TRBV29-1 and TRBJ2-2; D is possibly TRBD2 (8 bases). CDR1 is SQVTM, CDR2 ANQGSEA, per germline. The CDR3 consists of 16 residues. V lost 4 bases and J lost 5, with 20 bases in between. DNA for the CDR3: TGCAGCGTTGGTAGGGGGCCTAGCGGGTTGACCGGGGAGCTGTTTTTT. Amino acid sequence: CSVGRGPSGLTGELFF.

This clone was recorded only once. The CDR3 region has the DNA TGTGCCAGCAGCTTAGTGGGGCAAAACATTCAGTACTTC. This gives the protein CASSLVGQNIQYF. The chain is built from TRBV7-9 and TRBJ2-4; tentatively, D is TRBD1 (5 bases). The V end lost 1 base, the J end lost 5 bases, and 6 bases lay between the germline ends. The CDR3 spans 13 residues. The germline V gene encodes CDR1 SEHNR and CDR2 FQNEAQ (reference sequence).

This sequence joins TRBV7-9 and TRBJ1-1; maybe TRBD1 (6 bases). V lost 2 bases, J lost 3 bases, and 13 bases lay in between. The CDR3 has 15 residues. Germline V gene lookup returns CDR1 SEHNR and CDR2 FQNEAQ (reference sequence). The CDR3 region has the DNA TGTGCCAGCAGCTTAAGGGGGAACACGGACACTGAAGCTTTCTTT. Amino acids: CASSLRGNTDTEAFF.

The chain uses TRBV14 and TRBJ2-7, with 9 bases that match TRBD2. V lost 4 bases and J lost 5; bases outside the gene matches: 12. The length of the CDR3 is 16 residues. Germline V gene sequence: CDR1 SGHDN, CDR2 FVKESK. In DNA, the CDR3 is TGTGCCAGCAGCCTTAATCTGGGCGGGGGGGCCAACGAGCAGTACTTC. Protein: CASSLNLGGGANEQYF.

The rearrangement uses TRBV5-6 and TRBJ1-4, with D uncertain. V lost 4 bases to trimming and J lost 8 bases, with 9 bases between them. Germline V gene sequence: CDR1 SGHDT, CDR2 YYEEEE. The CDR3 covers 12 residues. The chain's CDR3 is CASSPVGEKLFF. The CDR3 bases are TGTGCCAGCAGCCCCGTGGGGGAAAAACTGTTTTTT.

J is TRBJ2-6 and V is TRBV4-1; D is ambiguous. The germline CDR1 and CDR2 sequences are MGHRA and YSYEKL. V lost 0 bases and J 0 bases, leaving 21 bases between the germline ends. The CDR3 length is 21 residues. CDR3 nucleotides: TGCGCCAGCAGCCAAGACAACGCCGTGCAGTCGTCCTTCTCTGGGGCCAACGTCCTGACTTTC. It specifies CASSQDNAVQSSFSGANVLTF.

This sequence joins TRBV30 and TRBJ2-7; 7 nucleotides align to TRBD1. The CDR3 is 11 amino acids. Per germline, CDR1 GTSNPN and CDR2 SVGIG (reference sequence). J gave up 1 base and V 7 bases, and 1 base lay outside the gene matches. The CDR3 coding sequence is TGTGCCTCGGGACAGTCCTACGAGCAGTACTTC. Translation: CASGQSYEQYF.